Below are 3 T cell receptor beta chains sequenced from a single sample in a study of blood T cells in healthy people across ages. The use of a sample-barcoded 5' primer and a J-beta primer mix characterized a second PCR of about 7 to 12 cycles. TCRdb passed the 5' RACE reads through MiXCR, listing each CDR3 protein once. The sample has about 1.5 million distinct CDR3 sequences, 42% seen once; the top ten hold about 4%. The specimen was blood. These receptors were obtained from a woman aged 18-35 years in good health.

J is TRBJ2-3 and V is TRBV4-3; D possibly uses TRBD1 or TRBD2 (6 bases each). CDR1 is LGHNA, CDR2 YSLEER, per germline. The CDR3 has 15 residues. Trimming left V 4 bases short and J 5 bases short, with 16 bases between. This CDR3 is CASSPAWGAGDTQYF. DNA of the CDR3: TGCGCCAGCAGCCCTGCGTGGGGGGCCGGAGATACGCAGTATTTT.

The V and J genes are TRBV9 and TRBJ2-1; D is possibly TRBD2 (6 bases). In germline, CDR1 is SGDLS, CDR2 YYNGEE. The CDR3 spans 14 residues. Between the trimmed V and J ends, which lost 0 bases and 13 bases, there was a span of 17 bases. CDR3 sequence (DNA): TGTGCCAGCAGCGTAGCGACTAGGCCAGAGACCCAGTTCTTC. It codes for CASSVATRPETQFF.

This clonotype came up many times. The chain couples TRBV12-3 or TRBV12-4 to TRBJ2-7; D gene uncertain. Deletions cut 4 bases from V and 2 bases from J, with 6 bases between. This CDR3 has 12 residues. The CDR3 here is CASSWTAYEQYF. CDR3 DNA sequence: TGTGCCAGCAGTTGGACGGCCTACGAGCAGTACTTC.